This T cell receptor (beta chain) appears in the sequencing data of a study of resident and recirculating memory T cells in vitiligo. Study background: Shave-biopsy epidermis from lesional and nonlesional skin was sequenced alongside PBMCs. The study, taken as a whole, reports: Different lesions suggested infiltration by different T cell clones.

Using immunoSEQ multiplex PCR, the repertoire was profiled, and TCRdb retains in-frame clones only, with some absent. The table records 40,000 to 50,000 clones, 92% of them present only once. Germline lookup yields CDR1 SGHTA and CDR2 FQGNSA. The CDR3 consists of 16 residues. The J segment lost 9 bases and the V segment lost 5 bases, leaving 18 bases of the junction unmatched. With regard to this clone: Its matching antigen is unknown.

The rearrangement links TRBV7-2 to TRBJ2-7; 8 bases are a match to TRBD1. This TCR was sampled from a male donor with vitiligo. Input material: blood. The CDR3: CASSPPVGQGNMVQYF. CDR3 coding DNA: TGTGCCAGCAGCCCGCCCGTAGGACAGGGTAATATGGTGCAGTACTTC. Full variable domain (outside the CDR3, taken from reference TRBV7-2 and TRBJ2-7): GAGVSQSPSNKVTEKGKDVELRCDPISGHTALYWYRQSLGQGLEFLIYFQGNSAPDKSGLPSDRFSAERTGGSVSTLTIQRTQQEDSAVYLCASSPPVGQGNMVQYFGPGTRLTVT.